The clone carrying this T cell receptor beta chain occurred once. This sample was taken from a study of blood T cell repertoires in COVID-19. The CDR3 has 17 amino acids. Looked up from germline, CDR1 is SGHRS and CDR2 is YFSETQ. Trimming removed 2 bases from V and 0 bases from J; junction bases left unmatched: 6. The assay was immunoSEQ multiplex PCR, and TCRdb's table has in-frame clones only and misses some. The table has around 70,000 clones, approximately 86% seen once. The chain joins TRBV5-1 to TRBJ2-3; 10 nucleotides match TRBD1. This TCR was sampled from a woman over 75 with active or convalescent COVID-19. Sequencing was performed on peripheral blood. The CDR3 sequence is CASSLGQGVTSTDTQYF. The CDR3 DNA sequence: TGCGCCAGCAGCTTAGGACAGGGGGTTACTAGCACAGATACGCAGTATTTT.